This record looks at one TCR beta chain sequence and its context. This clone was counted only a few times. Its specific antigen is unknown. Per-base qualities were not stored, and no clone one base away is much larger. The library was made by the immunoSEQ multiplex PCR assay. T cell repertoires were profiled with deep sequencing of rearranged TCR beta loci together with multiparametric flow cytometry. Not all clones reach the TCRdb copy of this immuneACCESS table, which keeps in-frame sequences only. Checked studies attribute under half of the gap to unresolved V genes and leave the rest unexplained. The sample table holds roughly 53,000 clones, of which about 83% were seen once. 25% to 35% of the sample rests with the top ten. This record belongs to a study of lymphopenia after photon versus proton radiotherapy (dated by TCRdb to about 2019). Regarding the complete study: Photon and proton radiation therapy were compared by the study for their immunological effects in patients with gastrointestinal tumors who developed high-grade lymphopenia. The 15 to 25 patients in the cohort had gastrointestinal tumors, were treated with either photon or proton therapy, and subsequently developed lymphopenia. The study was designed to characterize how the impact on the immune system differs between the two radiation modalities. Overall study outcomes, separate from this receptor: Proton-treated patients stayed relatively stable during treatment, while photon-treated patients lost naive T cells and TCR diversity and gained effector/memory populations. The survival association was examined only in patients who died, and the authors described better survival with proton therapy as a possibility, not as a demonstrated result. Among patients across the cohort who died, overall survival time showed an inverse correlation with a larger post-nadir drop in TCR diversity. Once the lymphocyte count had reached its nadir, the repertoires of photon-treated patients showed oligoclonal expansion, particularly of CD8+ Temra cells, and this expansion drove the decline in diversity.

The CDR3 has 13 amino acids, counting the end cysteine and phenylalanine. Just CDR3 DNA is preserved here, 39 bases in frame from base 1. CDR1 and CDR2 are read off the germline V gene as MGHDK and SYGVNS. Germline trimming: 8 bases from V, 9 bases from J; junction bases outside gene matches: 4. The rearrangement combines TRBV25-1 with TRBJ2-1; 13 central nucleotides agree with TRBD2. The sample was peripheral blood, taken from a patient treated with photon-based radiotherapy. The origin of this receptor is a man aged 45-65 years with gastric cancer. DNA sequence: TGTGCCAGCGGACTAGCGGGAGCTGTTGAGCAGTTCTTC. The resulting protein is CASGLAGAVEQFF.